The 25 T cell receptor beta chains below all came from one sample that was sequenced in a study of blood T cell repertoires in COVID-19. The method was immunoSEQ multiplex PCR; TCRdb's version includes in-frame clones alone and lacks a portion of them. Of about 380,000 clones detected, over 75% appear once; the ten largest clones hold just under 3%. The sequenced material came from PBMCs or T cells enriched from blood (not recorded which). All receptors come from a woman aged 25 to 39 who had recovered from COVID-19.

This rearrangement joins TRBV30 to TRBJ1-4; D is perhaps TRBD1 (6 bases). The germline gives CDR1 GTSNPN, CDR2 SVGIG (reference sequence). The CDR3 consists of 16 residues. Trimming removed 1 base at V and 2 bases at J, with 14 bases between. Here the CDR3 reads CAWSAQYRETNEKLFF. For the CDR3, the DNA is TGTGCCTGGAGTGCACAATACAGGGAGACTAATGAAAAACTGTTTTTT.

The chain employs TRBV27 and TRBJ1-2, with TRBD1 matching 7 bases. The junction had 10 bases not matched to a gene; V was cut back by 5 bases and J by 4 bases. This CDR3 is built from 15 residues. CDR1 is MNHEY and CDR2 is SMNVEV in the germline V gene (reference sequence). The CDR3 loop reads CASSPIRDSPYGYTF. As DNA, the CDR3 is TGTGCCAGCAGTCCGATAAGGGACAGCCCCTATGGCTACACCTTC.

The V call is TRBV28, the J call TRBJ2-7; D is unclear. Deletions cut 3 bases from V and 3 bases from J, with 12 bases between. Germline CDR1 reads MDHEN; CDR2 reads SYDVKM. This CDR3 has 14 amino acids. CDR3 region: CASSFRRSNYEQYF. The CDR3 DNA follows: TGTGCCAGCAGTTTCCGTCGCTCTAACTACGAGCAGTACTTC.

The chain couples TRBV5-1 to TRBJ2-1; D is perhaps TRBD2 (6 bases). Trimming took off 4 bases at V and 3 bases at J, with 14 bases between the two ends. The CDR3 totals 15 residues. Germline CDR1 and CDR2: SGHRS and YFSETQ. The CDR3, as DNA: TGCGCCAGCAGCCCCCAACTAGCCAGCTACAATGAGCAGTTCTTC. Translating gives CASSPQLASYNEQFF.

V and J are TRBV12-3 or TRBV12-4 and TRBJ2-7; 12 nucleotides agree with TRBD2. V lost 8 bases and J lost 6; bases outside the gene matches: 5. The length of the CDR3 is 13 residues. The CDR3 DNA is TGTGCCAGCCGGACTAGCGGGGCGCGCGAGCAGTACTTC. Protein: CASRTSGAREQYF.

The rearrangement links TRBV2 to TRBJ2-1, with TRBD2 as a possible D gene (6 bases). CDR3 length equals 15 residues. Germline CDR1 SNHLY, CDR2 FYNNEI. Trimming pared 1 base from V and 0 bases from J, leaving 7 bases between. DNA of the CDR3: TGTGCCAGCAGTGAAGACGGGAGCTCCTACAATGAGCAGTTCTTC. This codes for CASSEDGSSYNEQFF.

The gene calls are TRBV19 and TRBJ1-2, with D perhaps matching TRBD1 (6 bases). Germline V lookup: CDR1 LNHDA, CDR2 SQIVND (reference sequence). The CDR3 has 14 residues. The V end lost 0 bases, the J end lost 8 bases, and 13 bases lay between the germline ends. In DNA form, the CDR3 reads TGTGCCAGTAGTATAGACTCAGGGGTCGTCGGCTACACCTTC. It yields the protein CASSIDSGVVGYTF.

J is TRBJ1-1 and V is TRBV2; 9 bases are a match to TRBD1. V shed 6 bases and J 4 bases; nucleotides not matched to a gene: 6. This CDR3 contains 14 residues. Germline V CDR1 and CDR2: SNHLY, FYNNEI. The CDR3 loop reads CASRDRGGGTEAFF. The CDR3 DNA reads as TGTGCCAGCAGGGACAGGGGAGGGGGCACTGAAGCTTTCTTT.

The chain combines TRBV2 with TRBJ1-1, with TRBD1 matching over 9 bases. Germline V gives CDR1 SNHLY, CDR2 FYNNEI. This CDR3 contains 16 residues. V was pared by 5 bases and J by 4 bases, with 11 bases of the junction left unmatched. CDR3 sequence: CASSFPGTGTVTEAFF. The DNA for the CDR3 is TGTGCCAGCAGTTTCCCTGGGACAGGGACGGTCACTGAAGCTTTCTTT.

The CDR3 DNA sequence: TGCGCCAGCAGCTCCCCGCCGGGACAGGGGGCTTCACCCCTCCACTTT. Residues: CASSSPPGQGASPLHF. This chain links TRBV4-1 with TRBJ1-6; 12 bases agree with TRBD1. Trimming removed 5 bases from V and 9 bases from J; junction bases left unmatched: 8. CDR3 length: 16 amino acids. Germline assignment: CDR1 MGHRA and CDR2 YSYEKL.

The chain combines TRBV28 with TRBJ2-2; a weak D match, TRBD2 (6 bases). V lost 7 bases, J lost 1 base, and 16 bases lay in between. Germline V gene sequence: CDR1 MDHEN, CDR2 SYDVKM. The CDR3 extends over 16 amino acids. The chain's CDR3 is CASILGASENTGELFF. The CDR3 DNA sequence: TGTGCCAGCATCCTAGGGGCTAGCGAGAACACCGGGGAGCTGTTTTTT.

V is TRBV29-1 and J is TRBJ1-4; D is perhaps TRBD1 (6 bases). The CDR3 runs 15 residues. Per the germline V gene, CDR1 is SQVTM and CDR2 is ANQGSEA. Trimming removed 2 bases from V and 4 bases from J, with 14 bases in between. The CDR3 coding sequence is TGCAGCGTTGAAATCGCAGGGGACCGTAATGAAAAACTGTTTTTT. Residues: CSVEIAGDRNEKLFF.

This chain links TRBV14 with TRBJ2-1, with D tentatively TRBD2 (5 bases). Germline V CDR1 and CDR2: SGHDN, FVKESK. The CDR3 is 15 amino acids. Trimming took off 3 bases at V and 8 bases at J, with 17 bases between the two ends. DNA of the CDR3: TGTGCCAGCAGCCATCCCGGATTACTAGTATATGAGCAGTTCTTC. Its translation is CASSHPGLLVYEQFF. The full variable domain, its missing parts supplied by reference TRBV14 and TRBJ2-1, is EAGVTQFPSHSVIEKGQTVTLRCDPISGHDNLYWYRRVMGKEIKFLLHFVKESKQDESGMPNNRFLAERTGGTYSTLKVQPAELEDSGVYFCASSHPGLLVYEQFFGPGTRLTVL.

The V and J genes are TRBV6-5 and TRBJ1-3; TRBD1 is a possible D gene (5 bases). Germline V gives CDR1 MNHEY, CDR2 SVGAGI. V was pared by 0 bases and J by 5 bases, with 11 bases between. The CDR3 sequence is 15 residues long. As DNA, the CDR3 is TGTGCCAGCAGTTACTCGGAGGGGAAACGAAACACCATATATTTT. It is translated as CASSYSEGKRNTIYF.

This clone was seen many times. V usage is TRBV5-1 and J usage is TRBJ2-7, with TRBD1 identical over 9 bases. V was clipped by 3 bases and J by 0 bases; unmatched bases: 4. This CDR3 region has 15 residues. Per germline, CDR1 SGHRS and CDR2 YFSETQ. CDR3 DNA sequence: TGCGCCAGCAGCTCCGGGACAGGGATCTCCTACGAGCAGTACTTC. Translating it yields CASSSGTGISYEQYF.

The CDR3 protein is CATSPTSNTGELFF. CDR3 in DNA: TGTGCCACCAGCCCTACTTCGAACACCGGGGAGCTGTTTTTT. The chain combines TRBV24-1 with TRBJ2-2; D is ambiguous. Germline CDR1 is KGHDR and CDR2 is SFDVKD. The CDR3 consists of 14 residues. V lost 7 bases and J lost 0, with 8 bases in between.

The chain recombines TRBV27 with TRBJ2-3; 14 nucleotides align to TRBD2. Germline assignment: CDR1 MNHEY and CDR2 SMNVEV (reference sequence). The CDR3 runs 15 residues. The ends lost 5 bases at V and 5 bases at J; junction bases unmatched: 3. In nucleotides, the CDR3 is TGTGCCAGCAGTATGGGACTAGCGGGAGTAGATACGCAGTATTTT. Its protein product is CASSMGLAGVDTQYF.

This clone has just one count. V usage is TRBV7-9 and J usage is TRBJ2-7; unclear D gene. Deletions cut 2 bases from V and 1 base from J, with 6 bases between. The CDR3 has 13 residues. Germline-derived CDR1 and CDR2 are SEHNR and FQNEAQ (reference sequence). CDR3 in DNA: TGTGCCAGCAGCTTATCTAATTCCTACGAGCAGTACTTC. This translates into CASSLSNSYEQYF.

The chain uses TRBV7-9 and TRBJ2-1, with D possibly matching TRBD1 (6 bases). Germline lookup yields CDR1 SEHNR and CDR2 FQNEAQ (reference sequence). The CDR3 length is 16 residues. Trimming took off 6 bases at V and 3 bases at J, with 18 bases between the two ends. The chain's CDR3 is CASSRSQGNYYNEQFF. The CDR3 bases are TGTGCCAGCAGTCGATCACAGGGAAACTACTACAATGAGCAGTTCTTC.

The table lists this clone with a count of one. The rearrangement links TRBV7-9 to TRBJ1-1; D perhaps matches TRBD1 (6 bases). The length of the CDR3 is 14 residues. Germline CDR1 SEHNR, CDR2 FQNEAQ (reference sequence). V lost 1 base and J 7 bases, leaving 13 bases between the germline ends. The CDR3 is CASSLGQGINEAFF. Here the CDR3 DNA reads TGTGCCAGCAGCTTAGGGCAGGGGATAAATGAAGCTTTCTTT.

The V gene is TRBV7-9, the J gene TRBJ2-1, with 10 bases matching TRBD2. V shed 9 bases and J 12 bases; nucleotides not matched to a gene: 11. CDR1 SEHNR and CDR2 FQNEAQ come from the germline V gene (reference sequence). The CDR3 loop spans 13 amino acids. The chain's CDR3 is CASYPSGSYLQFF. CDR3 DNA: TGTGCCAGTTACCCTAGCGGGAGCTATTTGCAGTTCTTC.

This clone was seen only once. V and J are TRBV27 and TRBJ1-5; D may be TRBD1 (5 bases). CDR3 length equals 12 residues. Looked up from germline, CDR1 is MNHEY and CDR2 is SMNVEV (reference sequence). Between the trimmed V and J ends, which lost 5 bases and 6 bases, there was a span of 8 bases. The CDR3 bases are TGTGCCAGCAGTCAGGGTGGTCAGCCCCAGCATTTT. It translates to CASSQGGQPQHF.

V gene TRBV4-1 combines with J gene TRBJ1-2; the D gene is possibly TRBD1 (6 bases). Trimming took 1 base from V and 2 from J, leaving 14 bases between them. CDR1 is MGHRA and CDR2 is YSYEKL in the germline V gene. The CDR3 contains 16 residues. The CDR3 region has the DNA TGCGCCAGCAGCCAAGTCGAGGGGGGGCGCAACTATGGCTACACCTTC. Encoded protein: CASSQVEGGRNYGYTF.

The V call is TRBV13, the J call TRBJ1-2, with 9 bases lining up with TRBD1. This CDR3 is built from 15 residues. Germline CDR1 is PRHDT and CDR2 is FYEKMQ (reference sequence). V dropped 3 bases and J dropped 4; count of bases not matched to a gene: 6. CDR3 bases: TGTGCCAGCAGCTTCCGGGACAGGGAGGGCTATGGCTACACCTTC. This sequence encodes CASSFRDREGYGYTF. Together with reference TRBV13 and TRBJ1-2, the CDR3 gives the full variable domain: AAGVIQSPRHLIKEKRETATLKCYPIPRHDTVYWYQQGPGQDPQFLISFYEKMQSDKGSIPDRFSAQQFSDYHSELNMSSLELGDSALYFCASSFRDREGYGYTFGSGTRLTVV.

The chain carries TRBV13 and TRBJ2-7; 15 bases are a match to TRBD2. Germline V lookup: CDR1 PRHDT, CDR2 FYEKMQ (reference sequence). The CDR3 spans 15 residues. With 3 bases clipped from V and 6 bases from J, the junction kept 3 bases outside the gene matches. The CDR3 protein is CASSFGTSGGREQYF. The CDR3 region has the DNA TGTGCCAGCAGCTTCGGGACTAGCGGGGGGCGCGAGCAGTACTTC.